The sequence of this T cell receptor beta chain was determined in a study of control samples from healthy donors and cancer patients. Clones were read by immunoSEQ multiplex PCR, and TCRdb kept only the in-frame ones, dropping some. The repertoire holds over 90,000 clones, with 90% to 95% as singletons. With 8 bases clipped from V and 4 bases from J, the junction kept 5 bases outside the gene matches. The CDR3 length is 13 residues. Germline values: CDR1 MNHEY, CDR2 SMNVEV (reference sequence). Sample: blood. This TCR was sampled from a woman in her late teens or twenties in good health. This chain links TRBV27 with TRBJ1-5; 7 bases agree with TRBD1. The CDR3 spells CASQLQGNQPQHF. CDR3 DNA: TGTGCCAGCCAATTACAGGGGAATCAGCCCCAGCATTTT.